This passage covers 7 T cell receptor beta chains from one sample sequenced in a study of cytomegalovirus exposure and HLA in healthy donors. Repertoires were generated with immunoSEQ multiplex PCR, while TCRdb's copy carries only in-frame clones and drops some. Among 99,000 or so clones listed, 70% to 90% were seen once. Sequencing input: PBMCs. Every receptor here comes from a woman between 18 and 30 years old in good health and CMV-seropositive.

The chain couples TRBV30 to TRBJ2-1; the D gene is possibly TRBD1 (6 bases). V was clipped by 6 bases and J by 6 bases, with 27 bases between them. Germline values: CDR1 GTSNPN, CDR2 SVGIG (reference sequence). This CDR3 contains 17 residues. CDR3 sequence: CACGQRLAVNRSNEQFF. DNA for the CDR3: TGTGCCTGTGGACAGCGTCTAGCCGTTAATCGTAGCAATGAGCAGTTCTTC.

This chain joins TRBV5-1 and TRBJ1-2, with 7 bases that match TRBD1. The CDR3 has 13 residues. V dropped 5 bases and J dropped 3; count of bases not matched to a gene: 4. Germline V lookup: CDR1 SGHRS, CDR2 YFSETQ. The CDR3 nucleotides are TGCGCCAGCAGATTAGGGGGCGACTATGGCTACACCTTC. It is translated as CASRLGGDYGYTF.

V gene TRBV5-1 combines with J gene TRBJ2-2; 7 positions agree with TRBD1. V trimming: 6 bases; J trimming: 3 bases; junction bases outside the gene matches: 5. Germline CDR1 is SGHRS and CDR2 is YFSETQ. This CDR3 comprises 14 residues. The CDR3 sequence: CASTEQGYTGELFF. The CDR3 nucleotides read TGCGCCAGCACGGAACAGGGGTACACCGGGGAGCTGTTTTTT.

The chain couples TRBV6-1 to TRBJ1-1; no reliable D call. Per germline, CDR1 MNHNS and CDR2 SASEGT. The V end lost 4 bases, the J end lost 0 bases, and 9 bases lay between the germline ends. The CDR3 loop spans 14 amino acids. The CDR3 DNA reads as TGTGCCAGCAGTGTGACGGGGATGAACACTGAAGCTTTCTTT. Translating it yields CASSVTGMNTEAFF.

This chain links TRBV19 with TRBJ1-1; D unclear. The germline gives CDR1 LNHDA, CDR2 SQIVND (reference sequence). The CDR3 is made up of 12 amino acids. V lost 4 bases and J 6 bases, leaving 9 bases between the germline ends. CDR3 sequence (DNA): TGTGCCAGTAGTACGTGGGCGCCTGAAGCTTTCTTT. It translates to CASSTWAPEAFF.

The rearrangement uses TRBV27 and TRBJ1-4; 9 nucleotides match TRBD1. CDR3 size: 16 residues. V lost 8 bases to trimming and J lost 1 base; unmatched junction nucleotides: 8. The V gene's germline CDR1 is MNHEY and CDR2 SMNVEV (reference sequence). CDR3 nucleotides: TGTGCCAGCCGTAACAGGGGGCGCGGAACTAATGAAAAACTGTTTTTT. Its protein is CASRNRGRGTNEKLFF.

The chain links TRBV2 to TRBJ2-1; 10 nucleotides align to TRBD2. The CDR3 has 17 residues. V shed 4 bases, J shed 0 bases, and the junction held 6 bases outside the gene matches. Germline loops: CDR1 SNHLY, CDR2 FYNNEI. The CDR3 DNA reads TGTGCCAGCAGTGCTACCTTAGCGGGGGGCTCCTACAATGAGCAGTTCTTC. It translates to CASSATLAGGSYNEQFF.